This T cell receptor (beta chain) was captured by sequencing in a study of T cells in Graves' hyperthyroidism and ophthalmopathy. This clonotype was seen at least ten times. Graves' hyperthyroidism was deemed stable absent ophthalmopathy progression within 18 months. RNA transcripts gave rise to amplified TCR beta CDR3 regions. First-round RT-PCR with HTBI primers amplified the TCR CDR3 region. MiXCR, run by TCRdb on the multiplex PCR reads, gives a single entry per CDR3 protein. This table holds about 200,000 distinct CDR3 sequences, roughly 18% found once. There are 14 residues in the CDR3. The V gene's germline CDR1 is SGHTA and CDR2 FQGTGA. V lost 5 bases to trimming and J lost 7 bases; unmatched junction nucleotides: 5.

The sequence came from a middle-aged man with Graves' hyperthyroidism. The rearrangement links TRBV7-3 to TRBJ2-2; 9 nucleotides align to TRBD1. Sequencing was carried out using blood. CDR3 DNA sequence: TGTGCCAGCAGCCCGCGGACAGGGGACGGGGAGCTGTTTTTT. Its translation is CASSPRTGDGELFF. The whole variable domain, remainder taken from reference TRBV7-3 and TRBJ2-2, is GAGVSQTPSNKVTEKGKYVELRCDPISGHTALYWYRQSLGQGPEFLIYFQGTGAADDSGLPNDRFFAVRPEGSVSTLKIQRTERGDSAVYLCASSPRTGDGELFFGEGSRLTVL.